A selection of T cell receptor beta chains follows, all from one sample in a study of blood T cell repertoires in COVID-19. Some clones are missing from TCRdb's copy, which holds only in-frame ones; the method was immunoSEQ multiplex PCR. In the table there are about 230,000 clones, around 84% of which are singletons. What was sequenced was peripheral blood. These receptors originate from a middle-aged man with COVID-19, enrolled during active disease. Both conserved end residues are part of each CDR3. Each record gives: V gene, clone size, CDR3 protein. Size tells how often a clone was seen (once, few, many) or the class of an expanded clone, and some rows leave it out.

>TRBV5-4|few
CASSLLSDFGNTIYF
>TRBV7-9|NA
CASSLFGQAVDEQFF
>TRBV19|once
CASSMASGGSYNEQFF
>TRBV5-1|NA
CASSYSGSGNTIYF
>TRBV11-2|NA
CASSALGGEVLQYF
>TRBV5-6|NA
CASSQWTNQPQHF
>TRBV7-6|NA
CASSLVTGETQYF
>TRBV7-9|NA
CASSSGQYEDTQYF
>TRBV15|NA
CATSRARVETQYF
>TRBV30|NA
CAWSAGSVDYGYTF
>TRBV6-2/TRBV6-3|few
CASSPSGGGYNEQFF
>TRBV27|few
CASSAWGDQPQHF
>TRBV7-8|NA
CASSLAGGVINSPLHF
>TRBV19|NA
CASSIAQTGGTGELFF
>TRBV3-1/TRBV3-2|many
CASSQEGTAPHF
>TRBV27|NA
CASSSSAVYNSPLHF
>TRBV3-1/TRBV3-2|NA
CASSQDLVSKETQYF
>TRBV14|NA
CASSQEGGNTEAFF
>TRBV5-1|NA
CASTPLAGNTGELFF
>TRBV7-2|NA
CASSGTGGLSQPQHF
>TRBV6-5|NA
CASSYSSSGNTEAFF
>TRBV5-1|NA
CASSLVGGLNTEAFF
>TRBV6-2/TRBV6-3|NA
CASSPRQSLNSPLHF
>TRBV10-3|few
CAISDGTRIVTDTQYF
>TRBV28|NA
CASSSDHFYGYTF
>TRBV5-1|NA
CASSETQGLIKETQYF
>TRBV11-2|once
CASSLALASGELFF
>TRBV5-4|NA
CASSLIGSSYNEQFF
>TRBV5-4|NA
CASSTGSVGETQYF
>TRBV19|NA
CASSQQGVGEAFF
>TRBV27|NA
CASRDYSYNEQFF
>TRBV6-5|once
CASRTGQQITEAFF
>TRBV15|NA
CATSRGGMINTGELFF
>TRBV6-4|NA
CATGTGAFSGANVLTF
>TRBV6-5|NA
CASRKEGTPGNTIYF
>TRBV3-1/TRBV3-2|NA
CASSPQRGGYEQYF
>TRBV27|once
CASSSRFSGEQYF
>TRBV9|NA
CASSVTGSYGYTF
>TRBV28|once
CASSRPWAGPEAFF
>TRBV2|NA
CASSEVDSSYGYTF
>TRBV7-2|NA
CASSVYRVTYGYTF
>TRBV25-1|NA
CASTLAGVVETQYF
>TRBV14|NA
CASSPGSPDTQYF
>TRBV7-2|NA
CASSLVATYNEQFF
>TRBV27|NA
CASSLSGTGGRFWYF
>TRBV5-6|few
CASSLGQEHGYTF
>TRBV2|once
CASSESGEGYGYTF
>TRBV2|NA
CASSEQIVSFNYGYTF